The next 27 T cell receptor beta chains were all read from a single sample in a study of radiotherapy plus CTLA-4 blockade in lung cancer. Measured with immunoSEQ multiplex PCR; TCRdb has only the in-frame clones, and not every one. The repertoire consists of 65,000 to 85,000 clones, with roughly 74% occurring once and the leading ten covering roughly 9.8%. The sample was peripheral blood, taken from a patient treated with radiotherapy plus ipilimumab. These receptors were obtained from a human donor with non-small cell lung cancer whose response to radiotherapy plus ipilimumab could not be evaluated.

The rearrangement uses TRBV7-9 and TRBJ1-2; a weak D match, TRBD1 (5 bases). In germline, CDR1 is SEHNR, CDR2 FQNEAQ (reference sequence). This CDR3 comprises 13 residues. Deletions cut 7 bases from V and 1 base from J, with 10 bases between. This CDR3 reads CASNGGGNYGYTF. The CDR3 DNA is TGTGCCAGCAATGGCGGGGGTAACTATGGCTACACCTTC. The full variable domain, rest sourced from reference TRBV7-9 and TRBJ1-2, is DTGVSQNPRHKITKRGQNVTFRCDPISEHNRLYWYRQTLGQGPEFLTYFQNEAQLEKSRLLSDRFSAERPKGSFSTLEIQRTEQGDSAMYLCASNGGGNYGYTFGSGTRLTVV.

The chain recombines TRBV7-7 with TRBJ2-1; the match to TRBD2 covers 12 bases. Germline V gene data show CDR1 as SSHAT and CDR2 as FNYEAQ (reference sequence). CDR3 length: 17 amino acids. After removal of 1 base from V and 10 bases from J, the junction contained 11 bases not matched to a gene. CDR3 in DNA: TGTGCCAGCAGCTTAGTTCTGACGGCTAGCGGGAGGGGAGAGCAGTTCTTC. Its protein is CASSLVLTASGRGEQFF.

The rearrangement joins TRBV6-1 to TRBJ2-7; maybe TRBD2 (6 bases). Trimming took 6 bases from V and 6 from J, leaving 18 bases between them. The CDR3 length is 14 residues. Germline CDR1 reads MNHNS; CDR2 reads SASEGT. The CDR3 nucleotides read TGTGCCAGCAGCCAGACTAGTCTTTCGGGCGAGCAGTACTTC. Amino acid sequence: CASSQTSLSGEQYF.

The J gene is TRBJ2-7, the V gene TRBV6-5, with 10 positions matching TRBD1. Trimming cost V 5 bases and J 5 bases; bases outside gene matches: 3. The CDR3 covers 13 residues. Germline V CDR1 and CDR2: MNHEY, SVGAGI. CDR3 nucleotides: TGTGCCAGCAGTCCCGGGACAGGGGACGAGCAGTACTTC. It is translated as CASSPGTGDEQYF.

The chain links TRBV6-5 to TRBJ1-1; 7 nucleotides align to TRBD1. Unmatched junction bases numbered 8, after V lost 0 bases and J lost 7 bases. Germline V gene sequence: CDR1 MNHEY, CDR2 SVGAGI. This CDR3 is 15 amino acids long. CDR3 sequence reads: CASSYSPTGNYEAFF. CDR3 bases: TGTGCCAGCAGTTACTCTCCGACAGGGAACTATGAAGCTTTCTTT.

This sequence joins TRBV15 and TRBJ2-7; possible D gene TRBD2, 6 bases. This CDR3 spans 15 amino acids. With 0 bases removed from V and 0 bases from J, the gap between germline ends came to 9 bases. CDR1 is LNHNV, CDR2 YYDKDF, per germline (reference sequence). CDR3 nucleotides: TGTGCCACCAGCAGAGAGGGGACTGCCTCCTACGAGCAGTACTTC. This gives the protein CATSREGTASYEQYF.

This chain links TRBV29-1 with TRBJ1-1; 8 bases are a match to TRBD1. Losses at the gene ends were 4 bases for V and 1 base for J; bases not matched to a gene: 5. The germline CDR1 and CDR2 sequences are SQVTM and ANQGSEA. CDR3 length: 14 amino acids. The CDR3 DNA is TGCAGCGTTGTACATGACAGGGGGAACACTGAAGCTTTCTTT. It codes for CSVVHDRGNTEAFF.

This clone was seen only once. The DNA for the CDR3 is TGCGCCAGCAGCCAGAGACCAACAGGGGGCGTTGGCACAGATACGCAGTATTTT. Translation gives CASSQRPTGGVGTDTQYF. The chain is built from TRBV4-3 and TRBJ2-3, with 9 bases matching TRBD1. CDR1 and CDR2 from the germline V gene are LGHNA and YSLEER. The CDR3 spans 18 residues. V shed 3 bases, J shed 1 base, and the junction held 11 bases outside the gene matches.

The chain combines TRBV7-6 with TRBJ2-3, with TRBD2 matching 12 bases. The J segment lost 1 base and the V segment lost 4 bases, leaving 3 bases of the junction unmatched. The germline V gene encodes CDR1 SGHVS and CDR2 FNYEAQ. The CDR3 consists of 16 residues. This CDR3 is CASSSRLAGGTDTQYF. As DNA, the CDR3 is TGTGCCAGCAGCTCCCGACTAGCGGGAGGCACAGATACGCAGTATTTT.

V is TRBV21-1 and J is TRBJ1-3. TRBV21-1 corresponds to a pseudogene. This CDR3 has 11 residues. Here the CDR3 reads CGRSGGNTIYF. In DNA, the CDR3 is TGTGGAAGATCGGGGGGAAACACCATATATTTT.

The chain couples TRBV5-1 to TRBJ2-1; 7 bases fit TRBD1. V lost 0 bases, J lost 3 bases, and 3 bases stayed unmatched. This CDR3 contains 15 residues. Germline CDR1 reads SGHRS; CDR2 reads YFSETQ. CDR3 coding DNA: TGCGCCAGCAGCTTGGGACAGGGCGGCTACAATGAGCAGTTCTTC. This gives the protein CASSLGQGGYNEQFF.

The V and J genes are TRBV7-9 and TRBJ1-2, with 10 bases identical to TRBD1. The CDR3 runs 17 residues. V was clipped by 8 bases and J by 2 bases; unmatched bases: 14. Germline loops: CDR1 SEHNR, CDR2 FQNEAQ (reference sequence). The CDR3 nucleotides read TGTGCCAGCCGGGTCCGGGACAGGGGAGTCGGCAACTATGGCTACACCTTC. Its translation is CASRVRDRGVGNYGYTF.

The rearrangement joins TRBV2 to TRBJ1-2; D gene ambiguous. Deletions cut 4 bases from V and 2 bases from J, with 11 bases between. CDR1 and CDR2 (germline): SNHLY, FYNNEI. The CDR3 is 14 residues long. Here the CDR3 DNA reads TGTGCCAGCAGTGTCGGACGGGAGAACTATGGCTACACCTTC. This sequence encodes CASSVGRENYGYTF.

This clone has just one count. This chain links TRBV19 with TRBJ1-4; TRBD1 agrees at 10 bases. Unmatched junction bases numbered 8, after V lost 5 bases and J lost 8 bases. The CDR3 runs to 15 residues. CDR1 is LNHDA, CDR2 SQIVND, per germline (reference sequence). CDR3 nucleotide sequence: TGTGCCAGTAGTCTCTGGACAGGGGGAGCAGAAAAACTGTTTTTT. Encoded protein: CASSLWTGGAEKLFF.

The chain has TRBV7-6 and TRBJ1-5; 10 nucleotides align to TRBD1. The germline V gene has CDR1 SGHVS and CDR2 FNYEAQ. This CDR3 has 17 residues. J was trimmed by 2 bases and V by 3 bases; bases with no gene match: 7. The CDR3 DNA reads TGTGCCAGCAGCTTCAGGACAGGGGGGCCCGGCAATCAGCCCCAGCATTTT. Protein sequence: CASSFRTGGPGNQPQHF. Based on the CDR3 plus reference TRBV7-6 and TRBJ1-5, the full variable domain is GAGVSQSPRYKVTKRGQDVALRCDPISGHVSLYWYRQALGQGPEFLTYFNYEAQQDKSGLPNDRFSAERPEGSISTLTIQRTEQRDSAMYRCASSFRTGGPGNQPQHFGDGTRLSIL.

The chain employs TRBV5-1 and TRBJ2-5, with 11 bases aligning to TRBD2. V lost 0 bases and J lost 2; bases outside the gene matches: 6. Germline CDR1 and CDR2: SGHRS and YFSETQ. CDR3 size: 17 residues. This CDR3 reads CASSLGLAGYIQETQYF. In nucleotides, the CDR3 is TGCGCCAGCAGCTTGGGACTAGCGGGGTATATACAAGAGACCCAGTACTTC.

The chain combines TRBV4-1 with TRBJ1-1; weak D call: TRBD1 (5 bases). Trimming pared 0 bases from V and 5 bases from J, leaving 10 bases between. This CDR3 spans 14 amino acids. Germline assignment: CDR1 MGHRA and CDR2 YSYEKL. The CDR3, as DNA: TGCGCCAGCAGCCAAGAGCAGGGCGCAACTGAAGCTTTCTTT. Translated, it gives CASSQEQGATEAFF.

The rearrangement uses TRBV27 and TRBJ1-1; D possibly corresponds to TRBD1 (5 bases). This CDR3 comprises 15 residues. Germline CDR1 is MNHEY and CDR2 is SMNVEV (reference sequence). The ends were cut back, 6 bases at V and 5 bases at J, with 19 bases in the middle. Here the CDR3 DNA reads TGTGCCAGCAGCCCGGGGGGAGGGTTTCGGACTGAAGCTTTCTTT. Its protein product is CASSPGGGFRTEAFF.

The V and J genes are TRBV2 and TRBJ2-7, with a possible D match to TRBD2 (6 bases). From germline, CDR1 is SNHLY and CDR2 FYNNEI. V was clipped by 5 bases and J by 4 bases, with 24 bases between them. The CDR3 sequence is 17 residues long. The CDR3 here is CASSPRPPGVVGYEQYF. The CDR3 DNA follows: TGTGCCAGCAGTCCTCGACCACCGGGAGTAGTGGGGTACGAGCAGTACTTC.

V is TRBV5-1 and J is TRBJ1-2, with a tentative D call TRBD1 (6 bases). The CDR3 contains 14 residues. The germline V gene encodes CDR1 SGHRS and CDR2 YFSETQ. V lost 1 base, J lost 3 bases, and 10 bases lay in between. The CDR3 nucleotides read TGCGCCAGCAGCTTGAGGGGGTATTACTATGGCTACACCTTC. Translation: CASSLRGYYYGYTF.

This clone was seen a few times. V usage is TRBV19 and J usage is TRBJ2-1; no definite D call. V was cut by 3 bases and J by 8 bases, with 8 bases left in between. The germline gives CDR1 LNHDA, CDR2 SQIVND (reference sequence). The CDR3 is 12 residues long. CDR3 nucleotide sequence: TGTGCCAGTAGTATCCTCGGGTATGAGCAGTTCTTC. This sequence encodes CASSILGYEQFF.

The chain has TRBV10-1 and TRBJ2-3; 7 nucleotides match TRBD1. CDR1 and CDR2 from the germline V gene are WNHNN and SYGVQD (reference sequence). Germline trimming cut 10 bases from V and 0 bases from J; bases unmatched to any gene: 7. This CDR3 region has 14 residues. In nucleotides, the CDR3 is TGCGCCACTCATCGACAGGGAAGCACAGATACGCAGTATTTT. It is translated as CATHRQGSTDTQYF.

The CDR3 region has the DNA TGCGCCAGCAGCTTGGCCCGCGATAGCGGATCCTACAATGAGCAGTTCTTC. Encoded protein: CASSLARDSGSYNEQFF. The rearrangement uses TRBV5-1 and TRBJ2-1, with a weak D call TRBD2 (6 bases). This CDR3 is built from 17 residues. CDR1 and CDR2 from the germline V gene are SGHRS and YFSETQ. Trimming shortened V by 0 bases and J by 1 base, and 14 bases separated the two germline ends. Using reference TRBV5-1 and TRBJ2-1 for the parts outside the CDR3, the full variable domain is KAGVTQTPRYLIKTRGQQVTLSCSPISGHRSVSWYQQTPGQGLQFLFEYFSETQRNKGNFPGRFSGRQFSNSRSEMNVSTLELGDSALYLCASSLARDSGSYNEQFFGPGTRLTVL.

This clone has just a few counts. The chain's CDR3 is CASSIGLAGGTDTQYF. The CDR3 DNA is TGTGCCAGCAGCATCGGACTAGCGGGGGGCACAGATACGCAGTATTTT. The rearrangement links TRBV7-2 to TRBJ2-3; 13 bases map to TRBD2. Germline CDR1 is SGHTA and CDR2 is FQGNSA. CDR3 size: 16 residues. Losses at the gene ends were 5 bases for V and 1 base for J; bases not matched to a gene: 3.

This clone was detected once. The J gene is TRBJ1-2, the V gene TRBV7-3; D is uncertain. This CDR3 contains 13 residues. The V and J ends lost 2 bases and 1 base respectively, with 5 bases between them. Germline V CDR1 and CDR2: SGHTA, FQGTGA. The CDR3 nucleotides read TGTGCCAGCAGCTTAGGAGTTAACTATGGCTACACCTTC. Amino acids: CASSLGVNYGYTF.

The rearrangement links TRBV30 to TRBJ2-2, with TRBD1 matching 9 bases. This CDR3 comprises 14 residues. V shed 3 bases and J 2 bases; nucleotides not matched to a gene: 1. Germline lookup yields CDR1 GTSNPN and CDR2 SVGIG (reference sequence). The CDR3 region is CAWRGQGNTGELFF. Written as DNA, the CDR3 is TGTGCCTGGAGGGGACAGGGTAACACCGGGGAGCTGTTTTTT.

The chain combines TRBV7-6 with TRBJ2-5; 9 bases align to TRBD2. The germline V gene has CDR1 SGHVS and CDR2 FNYEAQ. The V gene end was trimmed by 5 bases and the J gene end by 1 base; junction bases not matched to a gene: 2. The CDR3 totals 14 residues. CDR3 sequence (DNA): TGTGCCAGCAGCCGTAGCGGGGGCCAAGAGACCCAGTACTTC. It is translated as CASSRSGGQETQYF.